The text below deals with one T cell receptor beta chain. Its antigen remains undetermined. No base quality values were provided; no much bigger clone lies one nucleotide off. Reading from cysteine to phenylalanine, the CDR3 counts 14 amino acids. Of all the DNA, just the CDR3 is kept, 42 bases in frame from base 1. Per the germline V gene, SQVTM is the CDR1 and ANQGSEA is the CDR2. V was cut back by 7 bases and J by 7 bases, leaving a gap of 17 bases between them. A single peripheral blood draw of about 116 mL on average was collected from each donor into heparinised tubes. A BD FACSAria II was used to sort naive, central memory, regulatory and stem cell-like memory CD4+ T cells with a panel that included CD45RO, CCR7, CD25, CD127, CD95 and CD27. Purity was above 95% for every sorted population. PBMCs were isolated right away by Lymphoprep density gradient centrifugation and were stained directly, without culture. So that batch effects would be minimized, each experiment stained and sorted samples in pairs, pairing one healthy donor with one patient.

The entire isolated RNA was reverse transcribed using the High Capacity cDNA Reverse Transcription Kit, and thus expressed TCRB transcripts were sequenced. Naive, central memory and regulatory T cell samples underwent deep immunoSEQ sequencing, averaging about 3.57 million total reads per sample. Sorted cells were lysed in RLT buffer, and RNA was extracted using DNase-treated RNeasy Micro or Mini kits according to cell number. To prevent cross-contamination, every cell subset was processed on its own, while patient and healthy donor samples were processed together. The immunoSEQ multiplex PCR was used to amplify TCRB sequences from cDNA, yielding 87-bp fragments that span the CDR3 region. The amplicons were sequenced using the Illumina HiSeq platform. Turning to the authors' computational methods: Synthetic template baselines were used to correct PCR bias computationally, reads within Hamming distance 2 were collapsed together, and singletons that could not be merged were discarded. Reads were aligned against IMGT so that V, D and J genes, CDR3 length and insertions or deletions at six rearrangement sites could be assigned. Within each subset, clonotype counts were normalized to sorted cell number, and only after that were true diversity and Gini coefficients computed with the tcR R package. The overlap coefficient, calculated on TCRB nucleotide sequences, was used to measure repertoire sharing. Out-of-frame TCRB sequences from naive cells were analyzed to stand in for the pre-selection repertoire. What TCRdb holds here is the immuneACCESS table cut down to in-frame rearrangements. Part of the clones is not present; checked against another copy, under half of the missing clones reflect an unresolved V gene, and the others are unexplained. V, J and clone size were drawn from that table, and D and trimming were deduced from the DNA. This sample is represented by nearly 700,000 clones; about an eighth of them were singletons. 0.02% to 0.025% of the sample is in the top ten clones.

This entry comes from a study of beta chain features in type 1 diabetes (dated by TCRdb to the late 2010s). With respect to the entire study: No differences in mean age, gender distribution, total cell number or subset yield were found between patients and healthy donors. A total of 107,917,701 sorted cells were examined across all samples, and a strong correlation was observed between cell number per subset and RNA yield. In the study, TCRB repertoires of sorted circulating CD4+ T cell subsets from recently diagnosed type 1 diabetes patients were compared with those of matched healthy donors. Regulatory and stem cell-like memory subsets were isolated from only 8 patients and 8 healthy donors, whereas naive and central memory subsets came from all 30 or so donors. Overall results and qualifications from the work: Because cDNA was sequenced instead of genomic DNA, activated cells with high expression could be over-represented, although the groups did not differ in activation or CD3 levels. Because small numbers of individuals were included in the HLA sub-analyses, any influence of HLA type on TCRB rearrangement was left unresolved. The naive, central memory and regulatory TCRB repertoires appeared to resemble one another more closely among patients than among healthy donors. PCR might favor shorter templates, but patient and control samples were amplified and corrected together, so any skew would affect both groups equally. Patients with type 1 diabetes made fewer insertions and deleted more nucleotides at VDJ recombination sites, implying thymic rearrangement abnormalities. In all four CD4+ subsets, TCRB CDR3 length was moderately but significantly shorter in type 1 diabetes patients.

Sequencing used naive CD4+ T cells from blood. Taken with the paper, the label for cell subset or site translates to: true naive CD4+ T cells. The sequence links TRBV29-1 to TRBJ1-6, with TRBD1 as a weak D call on 5 bases. This receptor was identified in a man younger than 35 with type 1 diabetes. The DNA sequence reads TGCAGCGCGAAGGGGCCGTCATTGAATTCACCCCTCCACTTT. Translated, it gives CSAKGPSLNSPLHF.